This record covers a single TCR beta chain. The entry originates in a study of OX40 agonist ivuxolimab in advanced cancers. On the study more broadly: Patients got intravenous ivuxolimab at 0.01 to 10 mg/kg every 2 weeks.

The table came from immunoSEQ multiplex PCR; TCRdb's copy has only in-frame clones and leaves some out. The repertoire holds under 40,000 clones, with 70% to 80% as singletons. This CDR3 has 11 amino acids. Germline V gene sequence: CDR1 ENHRY, CDR2 SYGVKD. Between the trimmed V and J ends, which lost 5 bases and 3 bases, there was a span of 5 bases. The sample here was CD4+ or CD8+ T cells sorted from blood, taken in a trial of the OX40 agonist ivuxolimab. V and J are TRBV10-3 and TRBJ2-7; D remains unclear. This TCR was sampled from an adult with an advanced solid tumor such as melanoma, head and neck, liver or kidney cancer. CDR3 amino acids: CAISPDYEQYF. Written as DNA, the CDR3 is TGTGCCATCAGTCCGGACTACGAGCAGTACTTC.